Below, 8 T cell receptor beta chains from the same sample are listed, as sequenced in a study of blood T cell repertoires in COVID-19. TCRdb's table, derived via immunoSEQ multiplex PCR, lists solely in-frame clones and lacks some. Of approximately 60,000 clones in the sample, about 81% were seen once. The sequenced sample consisted of peripheral blood. These receptors were taken from a man between 70 and 80 years old with active COVID-19.

The chain joins TRBV9 to TRBJ2-1, with D possibly matching TRBD2 (6 bases). Trimming pared 7 bases from V and 9 bases from J, leaving 11 bases between. The CDR3 is 11 amino acids. Germline V gene sequence: CDR1 SGDLS, CDR2 YYNGEE. In DNA form, the CDR3 reads TGTGCCAGCGATCACGGGGGTGAGCAGTTCTTC. As protein: CASDHGGEQFF. Based on the CDR3 plus reference TRBV9 and TRBJ2-1, the full variable domain is DSGVTQTPKHLITATGQRVTLRCSPRSGDLSVYWYQQSLDQGLQFLIQYYNGEERAKGNILERFSAQQFPDLHSELNLSSLELGDSALYFCASDHGGEQFFGPGTRLTVL.

The chain combines TRBV25-1 with TRBJ2-6; D not resolved. The V gene lost 3 bases and the J gene lost 4 bases, with 10 bases spanning the gap. Germline V gene data show CDR1 as MGHDK and CDR2 as SYGVNS. The CDR3 sequence is 15 residues long. The chain's CDR3 is CASSDPGVGANVLTF. As DNA, the CDR3 is TGTGCCAGCAGTGACCCCGGAGTGGGGGCCAACGTCCTGACTTTC.

The V gene is TRBV6-5, the J gene TRBJ2-7; perhaps TRBD1 as D (5 bases). Between the trimmed V and J ends, which lost 2 bases and 3 bases, there was a span of 14 bases. In germline, CDR1 is MNHEY, CDR2 SVGAGI. The CDR3 runs to 15 residues. DNA for the CDR3: TGTGCCAGCAGTTACGACGACAGCCCGCGCTACGAGCAGTACTTC. It translates to CASSYDDSPRYEQYF.

This clone has only one observation. J is TRBJ2-3 and V is TRBV7-8; D ambiguous. This CDR3 comprises 11 residues. V was clipped by 5 bases and J by 6 bases, with 6 bases between them. Germline V gene sequence: CDR1 SGHVS, CDR2 FQNEAQ. The DNA for the CDR3 is TGTGCCAGCAGCCTCGAGGATACGCAGTATTTT. The encoded protein is CASSLEDTQYF.

V gene TRBV4-1 combines with J gene TRBJ1-5; the D is unclear. V gave up 0 bases and J gave up 9 bases, with 15 bases separating them. CDR3 length: 15 residues. The germline gives CDR1 MGHRA, CDR2 YSYEKL. The CDR3 coding sequence is TGCGCCAGCAGCCAAGATTTGGATAGCCCAAGGCCCCAGCATTTT. Encoded protein: CASSQDLDSPRPQHF.

This clone was found a few times. The chain uses TRBV19 and TRBJ2-6; D unresolved. Germline values: CDR1 LNHDA, CDR2 SQIVND (reference sequence). V was shortened by 7 bases and J by 0 bases, with 10 bases between the two germline ends. The CDR3 is 15 amino acids. The CDR3 is CASTYSNSGANVLTF. CDR3 nucleotides: TGTGCCAGTACCTACAGCAACTCTGGGGCCAACGTCCTGACTTTC.

The chain uses TRBV5-6 and TRBJ1-2; 10 bases fit TRBD1. CDR1 is SGHDT, CDR2 YYEEEE, per germline. The CDR3 consists of 15 residues. After removal of 2 bases from V and 4 bases from J, the junction contained 5 bases not matched to a gene. Here the CDR3 reads CASSFRDRGAYGYTF. The CDR3, as DNA: TGTGCCAGCAGCTTTAGGGACAGGGGCGCCTATGGCTACACCTTC.

The chain joins TRBV3-1 (or the pseudogene TRBV3-2) to TRBJ2-1; 10 nucleotides align to TRBD2. The CDR3 extends over 19 amino acids. Germline V gives CDR1 LGHDT, CDR2 YNNKEL (reference sequence). The V and J ends lost 1 base and 0 bases, in that order; junction bases with no gene match: 9. The CDR3 region has the DNA TGTGCCAGCAGCCAAGGGGGCGGACTAGCGGACAGCTCCTACAATGAGCAGTTCTTC. Its protein product is CASSQGGGLADSSYNEQFF.